This TCR beta chain was documented in a study of T cell responses to AZD1222 COVID-19 vaccine. The study's findings and limits: Most donors were white British, females outnumbered males, and clonal diversity was possibly underestimated. In the spike-specific TCR repertoire, nearly half reportedly target unmutated variant regions.

Comments on this clone: The antigen remains unidentified.

Trimming at V came to 5 bases and at J to 3 bases, leaving 2 bases not matched to a gene. The CDR3 sequence is 14 residues long. In germline, CDR1 is KGHDR, CDR2 SFDVKD. Data came from immunoSEQ multiplex PCR; TCRdb stores just in-frame clones and leaves some out. The sample yields over 60,000 clones, around 86% seen once. The V gene is TRBV24-1, the J gene TRBJ2-2, with 7 bases lining up with TRBD2. The sequencing here drew on peripheral blood, taken on day 0 of AZD1222 vaccination. The receptor comes from an adult in good health. The chain's CDR3 is CATSGRGDTGELFF. In DNA form, the CDR3 reads TGTGCCACCAGTGGACGGGGGGACACCGGGGAGCTGTTTTTT.